This is a list of T cell receptor beta chains from one sample in a study of T-cell memory formation after mild COVID-19. TCRdb ran MiXCR on the 5' RACE reads and lists one entry per CDR3 protein. The sample carries fewer than 450,000 distinct CDR3 sequences, about 21% recorded once. The sequencing input was PBMCs or a T cell subset sorted from them (not recorded which). The receptors derive from an adult woman who had mild COVID-19 (a few samples of this study predate the infection). Cell type and time point are not known. The CDR3 runs from the conserved cysteine through the conserved F or W. The D gene is left open where the match is weak. Where a row states a size, it is once, few, many or the class of an expanded clone; other rows omit it.

D: -
J: TRBJ1-1
V: TRBV6-5
size: few
CDR3: CASTLLAGVNTEAFF
DNA: TGTGCCAGCACCCTACTTGCGGGGGTAAACACTGAAGCTTTCTTT

D: -
J: TRBJ2-3
V: TRBV7-8
size: many
CDR3: CASSPQPPYPDTQYF
DNA: TGTGCCAGCAGCCCCCAGCCCCCGTACCCAGATACGCAGTATTTT

D: -
J: TRBJ2-7
V: TRBV6-6
size: -
CDR3: CASSWDLYSEQYF
DNA: TGTGCCAGCAGTTGGGACCTTTACTCCGAGCAGTACTTC

D: TRBD2
J: TRBJ2-3
V: TRBV24-1
size: -
CDR3: CATSDPQGGADTQYF
DNA: TGTGCCACCAGTGATCCCCAGGGAGGGGCAGATACGCAGTATTTT

D: -
J: TRBJ2-1
V: TRBV9
size: -
CDR3: CASSLGGGSNEQFF
DNA: TGTGCCAGCAGCCTAGGGGGAGGGTCTAATGAGCAGTTCTTC

D: TRBD1
J: TRBJ1-1
V: TRBV27
size: few
CDR3: CASSLGYGQGNFEAFF
DNA: TGTGCCAGCAGTTTAGGGTACGGACAGGGCAACTTTGAAGCTTTCTTT

D: -
J: TRBJ1-6
V: TRBV4-2
size: -
CDR3: CASSQGSNSPLHF
DNA: TGTGCCAGCAGCCAAGGAAGCAATTCACCCCTCCACTTT

D: -
J: TRBJ2-3
V: TRBV7-9
size: few
CDR3: CASSLAHGTDTQYF
DNA: TGTGCCAGCAGCTTAGCGCATGGCACAGATACGCAGTATTTT

D: -
J: TRBJ2-1
V: TRBV2
size: -
CDR3: CASRTNNEQFF
DNA: TGTGCCAGCAGAACGAACAATGAGCAGTTCTTC

D: TRBD2
J: TRBJ2-3
V: TRBV7-2
size: many
CDR3: CASSLLGGGTSTDTQYF
DNA: TGTGCCAGCAGCTTATTGGGCGGGGGTACTAGCACAGATACGCAGTATTTT

D: -
J: TRBJ2-7
V: TRBV7-9
size: -
CDR3: CASSLAGQPSYEQYF
DNA: TGTGCCAGCAGCTTAGCTGGTCAGCCCTCCTACGAGCAGTACTTC

D: -
J: TRBJ1-1
V: TRBV7-8
size: many
CDR3: CASSQRTKETFF
DNA: TGTGCCAGCAGCCAAAGGACCAAGGAGACTTTCTTT

D: -
J: TRBJ2-3
V: TRBV5-4
size: -
CDR3: CASSRAGLLGVDTQYF
DNA: TGTGCCAGCAGCCGGGCGGGACTCCTCGGGGTGGATACGCAGTATTTT

D: -
J: TRBJ2-3
V: TRBV18
size: -
CDR3: CASSPRAGNTDTQYF
DNA: TGTGCCAGCTCACCACGGGCAGGGAACACAGATACGCAGTATTTT

D: -
J: TRBJ1-2
V: TRBV7-9
size: -
CDR3: CASQKQGNLNYGYTF
DNA: TGTGCCAGCCAAAAACAGGGTAATTTGAACTATGGCTACACCTTC

D: -
J: TRBJ2-3
V: TRBV6-2/TRBV6-3
size: -
CDR3: CASSYLLPTHIASDDTQYF
DNA: TGTGCCAGCAGTTATCTCCTTCCGACCCACATCGCGTCCGATGATACGCAGTATTTT

D: -
J: TRBJ2-2
V: TRBV5-1
size: many
CDR3: CASSLGIASSLLPGELFF
DNA: TGCGCCAGCAGCTTGGGAATAGCCTCTAGTCTATTACCCGGGGAGCTGTTTTTT

D: -
J: TRBJ2-5
V: TRBV29-1
size: -
CDR3: CSLGTAGQETQYF
DNA: TGCAGCCTAGGGACGGCGGGTCAAGAGACCCAGTACTTC

D: -
J: TRBJ1-2
V: TRBV7-9
size: -
CDR3: CASSFVVGHSRGYTF
DNA: TGTGCCAGCAGCTTCGTAGTGGGGCACTCGAGGGGCTACACCTTC

D: -
J: TRBJ2-7
V: TRBV6-2/TRBV6-3
size: -
CDR3: CASSYLSWRNYEQYF
DNA: TGTGCCAGCAGTTACCTCTCTTGGCGGAACTACGAGCAGTACTTC

D: -
J: TRBJ1-6
V: TRBV10-2
size: few
CDR3: CASLDYGDNSPLHF
DNA: TGCGCCAGCTTAGACTACGGAGATAATTCACCCCTCCACTTT

D: TRBD2
J: TRBJ2-3
V: TRBV5-1
size: many
CDR3: CASSSGLAGGWTDTQYF
DNA: TGCGCCAGCAGCTCGGGACTAGCGGGGGGATGGACAGATACGCAGTATTTT

D: -
J: TRBJ2-7
V: TRBV2
size: -
CDR3: CASSPSRAGSVWGEQYF
DNA: TGTGCCAGCAGTCCTAGTAGGGCGGGATCCGTTTGGGGCGAGCAGTACTTC

D: -
J: TRBJ1-6
V: TRBV6-6
size: few
CDR3: CASRERSGAYNSPLHF
DNA: TGTGCCAGCAGAGAAAGAAGCGGCGCCTATAATTCACCCCTCCACTTT

D: TRBD2
J: TRBJ2-3
V: TRBV29-1
size: -
CDR3: CSVRGLTSGSTDTQYF
DNA: TGCAGCGTCCGAGGGCTCACTAGCGGGAGCACAGATACGCAGTATTTT

D: -
J: TRBJ1-5
V: TRBV20-1
size: few
CDR3: CSARDRGWPQHF
DNA: TGCAGTGCTAGAGACCGGGGGTGGCCCCAGCATTTT

D: -
J: TRBJ2-2
V: TRBV27
size: -
CDR3: CASSLLGQGTGELFF
DNA: TGTGCCAGCAGTTTATTGGGTCAGGGCACCGGGGAGCTGTTTTTT

D: TRBD1
J: TRBJ1-6
V: TRBV5-1
size: few
CDR3: CASSVDGTGRSPLHF
DNA: TGCGCCAGCAGCGTGGATGGGACAGGGCGATCACCCCTCCACTTT

D: -
J: TRBJ1-6
V: TRBV19
size: -
CDR3: CASNSPGGEFAALHF
DNA: TGTGCCAGTAATTCACCGGGGGGCGAATTTGCAGCCCTCCACTTT

D: TRBD2
J: TRBJ2-7
V: TRBV9
size: -
CDR3: CASSVAAGSYYEQYF
DNA: TGTGCCAGCAGCGTTGCAGCGGGAAGTTACTACGAGCAGTACTTC

D: -
J: TRBJ2-4
V: TRBV2
size: -
CDR3: CASKGQIGKNIQYF
DNA: TGTGCCAGCAAGGGGCAAATTGGCAAAAACATTCAGTACTTC

D: TRBD2
J: TRBJ2-1
V: TRBV20-1
size: -
CDR3: CSARDSEAGGHNEQFF
DNA: TGCAGTGCTAGAGATAGTGAGGCGGGGGGGCACAATGAGCAGTTCTTC

D: -
J: TRBJ1-1
V: TRBV12-3/TRBV12-4
size: once
CDR3: CASLLRGEMFFTEAFF
DNA: TGTGCCAGCTTGTTAAGGGGGGAGATGTTTTTCACTGAAGCTTTCTTT

D: TRBD1
J: TRBJ1-2
V: TRBV4-1
size: few
CDR3: CASSQELGQGVWYGYTF
DNA: TGCGCCAGCAGCCAAGAATTGGGACAGGGTGTCTGGTATGGCTACACCTTC

D: TRBD1
J: TRBJ2-7
V: TRBV20-1
size: -
CDR3: CSAPVGFRTGKSLASYEQYF
DNA: TGCAGTGCTCCCGTGGGGTTCCGGACAGGCAAAAGTTTGGCCTCCTACGAGCAGTACTTC

D: -
J: TRBJ1-3
V: TRBV4-2
size: few
CDR3: CASSQDGAGSGNTIYF
DNA: TGTGCCAGCAGCCAAGACGGTGCAGGGAGCGGAAACACCATATATTTT

D: TRBD1
J: TRBJ2-5
V: TRBV5-1
size: -
CDR3: CASSDGQAVVTQYF
DNA: TGCGCCAGCAGCGATGGACAGGCGGTGGTGACCCAGTACTTC

D: -
J: TRBJ2-5
V: TRBV7-3
size: -
CDR3: CASAGARGETQYF
DNA: TGTGCCAGCGCGGGGGCCCGGGGAGAGACCCAGTACTTC

D: -
J: TRBJ1-1
V: TRBV2
size: -
CDR3: CASSEWEYTEAFF
DNA: TGTGCCAGCAGTGAATGGGAGTACACTGAAGCTTTCTTT

D: TRBD1
J: TRBJ2-5
V: TRBV24-1
size: -
CDR3: CATSERDRGWRETQYF
DNA: TGTGCCACCAGTGAACGGGACAGGGGATGGAGAGAGACCCAGTACTTC

D: -
J: TRBJ2-3
V: TRBV6-6
size: -
CDR3: CARSSLGESGDTQYF
DNA: TGTGCCAGAAGCTCACTCGGGGAGTCTGGGGATACGCAGTATTTT

D: -
J: TRBJ2-5
V: TRBV5-6
size: -
CDR3: CASSWRGTDQETQYF
DNA: TGTGCCAGCAGCTGGCGAGGTACAGACCAAGAGACCCAGTACTTC

D: TRBD2
J: TRBJ2-3
V: TRBV6-6
size: few
CDR3: CASSYRASGLPTDTQYF
DNA: TGTGCCAGCAGTTACAGGGCTAGCGGCCTCCCCACAGATACGCAGTATTTT

D: -
J: TRBJ2-1
V: TRBV15
size: -
CDR3: CATSRDGGTHNEQFF
DNA: TGTGCCACCAGCAGAGATGGGGGGACCCACAATGAGCAGTTCTTC

D: TRBD2
J: TRBJ2-2
V: TRBV11-3
size: -
CDR3: CASSPVAGGTGELFF
DNA: TGTGCCAGCAGCCCCGTAGCGGGAGGGACCGGGGAGCTGTTTTTT

D: -
J: TRBJ2-3
V: TRBV11-2
size: few
CDR3: CASSPPATWEDTQYF
DNA: TGTGCCAGCAGCCCACCGGCGACCTGGGAAGATACGCAGTATTTT

D: TRBD2
J: TRBJ2-2
V: TRBV25-1
size: many
CDR3: CASTPASGGATGELFF
DNA: TGTGCCAGCACCCCGGCAAGCGGGGGGGCGACCGGGGAGCTGTTTTTT

D: -
J: TRBJ1-1
V: TRBV7-2
size: -
CDR3: CASRRGGGGLPTEAFF
DNA: TGTGCCAGCAGGCGGGGTGGGGGCGGACTACCCACTGAAGCTTTCTTT

D: -
J: TRBJ1-2
V: TRBV5-1
size: many
CDR3: CASSLVVGGYGYTF
DNA: TGCGCCAGCAGCTTGGTTGTGGGGGGCTATGGCTACACCTTC

D: -
J: TRBJ1-1
V: TRBV5-1
size: -
CDR3: CASSLASLAGNTEAFF
DNA: TGCGCCAGCAGCTTGGCATCACTGGCAGGGAACACTGAAGCTTTCTTT

D: TRBD2
J: TRBJ2-1
V: TRBV5-1
size: many
CDR3: CASKSLPSGSDEQFF
DNA: TGCGCCAGCAAGAGTCTGCCTAGCGGGAGCGATGAGCAGTTCTTC

D: -
J: TRBJ2-7
V: TRBV5-8
size: -
CDR3: CASSPSDLKPPPDISYEQYF
DNA: TGTGCCAGCAGCCCCAGTGACCTAAAACCTCCTCCTGACATATCCTACGAGCAGTACTTC

D: -
J: TRBJ1-4
V: TRBV7-2
size: few
CDR3: CASSQQGGVGKLFF
DNA: TGTGCCAGCAGCCAACAGGGCGGAGTAGGAAAACTGTTTTTT